Following are 21 T cell receptor beta chains from one sample sequenced in a study of T-cell memory formation after mild COVID-19. TCRdb ran MiXCR on the 5' RACE reads and lists one entry per CDR3 protein. The sample holds roughly 300,000 distinct CDR3 sequences, 8% to 10% seen once. Input material: PBMCs or a T cell subset sorted from them (not recorded which). These receptors all stem from a young man who had mild COVID-19 (a few samples of this study predate the infection). Cell type and time point are not known.

This clonotype turned up a few times. This sequence joins TRBV4-3 and TRBJ2-5; TRBD2 is a possible D gene (5 bases). Looked up from germline, CDR1 is LGHNA and CDR2 is YSLEER. V gave up 0 bases and J gave up 7 bases, with 12 bases separating them. This CDR3 spans 14 amino acids. The CDR3 DNA follows: TGCGCCAGCAGCCAAGAAATGTCCCGGGGGACCCAGTACTTC. Translation: CASSQEMSRGTQYF.

As concerns this clonotype: A clone one base away is much larger, so this may be a read error. The chain joins TRBV7-9 to TRBJ2-5; unclear D gene. The CDR3 extends over 13 amino acids. Per germline, CDR1 SEHNR and CDR2 FQNEAQ (reference sequence). The germline V and J ends were trimmed by 4 bases and 4 bases, with 10 bases remaining between them. DNA of the CDR3: TGTGCCAGCAGCTCCTGGGCAGCAGAGACCCAGTACTTC. It is translated as CASSSWAAETQYF. Filled out from reference TRBV7-9 and TRBJ2-5, the complete variable domain reads DTGVSQNPRHKITKRGQNVTFRCDPISEHNRLYWYRQTLGQGPEFLTYFQNEAQLEKSRLLSDRFSAERPKGSFSTLEIQRTEQGDSAMYLCASSSWAAETQYFGPGTRLLVL.

This clonotype turned up a few times. The chain is built from TRBV5-5 and TRBJ2-1; D is undetermined. This CDR3 comprises 16 residues. V was clipped by 2 bases and J by 4 bases, with 16 bases between them. CDR1 and CDR2 (germline): SGHKS, YYEKEE (reference sequence). DNA for the CDR3: TGTGCCAGCAGCTTTGAGATTGAGCCGATTTACAATGAGCAGTTCTTC. It yields the protein CASSFEIEPIYNEQFF.

This sequence joins TRBV12-3 or TRBV12-4 and TRBJ1-5, with D perhaps TRBD1 (5 bases). Between the trimmed V and J ends, which lost 2 bases and 3 bases, there was a span of 14 bases. CDR3 length: 16 amino acids. CDR3 in DNA: TGTGCCAGCAGTTTAATCCAGGGAAATCTCAATCAGCCCCAGCATTTT. Protein: CASSLIQGNLNQPQHF.

This clonotype was recorded many times. The chain employs TRBV12-3 or TRBV12-4 and TRBJ2-2; D is unclear. V was clipped by 2 bases and J by 4 bases, with 11 bases between them. This CDR3 contains 15 residues. CDR3 protein: CASSLSARSTGELFF. The CDR3, as DNA: TGTGCCAGCAGTTTATCCGCTCGGAGCACCGGGGAGCTGTTTTTT.

This clonotype was recorded at least ten times. V is TRBV12-3 or TRBV12-4 and J is TRBJ2-5; TRBD2 aligns across 13 bases. J lost 7 bases, V lost 3 bases, and 8 bases had no gene match. This CDR3 is 16 amino acids long. The CDR3 DNA follows: TGTGCCAGCAGTTTCGGGACTAGCGGGGCGGCTGGGACCCAGTACTTC. Translated, it gives CASSFGTSGAAGTQYF.

This clonotype was seen at least ten times. The chain has TRBV6-2 or TRBV6-3 and TRBJ1-4, with D unresolved. The CDR3 is 18 amino acids. The germline gives CDR1 MNHEY, CDR2 SVGEGT. V was trimmed by 3 bases and J by 0 bases, leaving 17 bases between them. The CDR3 region has the DNA TGTGCCAGCAGTTATTCACCGGGTGAGCCTGCAACTAATGAAAAACTGTTTTTT. Translated, it gives CASSYSPGEPATNEKLFF.

The genes are TRBV12-3 or TRBV12-4 and TRBJ2-7; D possibly matches TRBD1 or TRBD2 (5 bases each). V lost 5 bases to trimming and J lost 0 bases, with 11 bases between them. This CDR3 contains 14 residues. The CDR3 is CASSPWDLSYEQYF. CDR3 nucleotide sequence: TGTGCCAGCAGTCCTTGGGACCTCTCCTACGAGCAGTACTTC.

This clonotype was found a few times. CDR3 protein: CSARDTSGGSQETQYF. CDR3 DNA: TGCAGTGCTAGAGATACAAGCGGGGGTTCCCAAGAGACCCAGTACTTC. The J gene is TRBJ2-5, the V gene TRBV20-1; 8 nucleotides line up with TRBD2. After removal of 0 bases from V and 1 base from J, the junction contained 7 bases not matched to a gene. CDR3 size: 16 residues. Germline assignment: CDR1 DFQATT and CDR2 SNEGSKA (reference sequence).

This clonotype was detected a few times. V usage is TRBV20-1 and J usage is TRBJ2-1; D remains unclear. V was shortened by 2 bases and J by 3 bases, with 11 bases between the two germline ends. CDR1 and CDR2 from the germline V gene are DFQATT and SNEGSKA (reference sequence). CDR3 length: 14 residues. Here the CDR3 reads CSARQQQIYNEQFF. Written as DNA, the CDR3 is TGCAGTGCTAGACAACAGCAAATCTACAATGAGCAGTTCTTC.

This clonotype turned up a few times. The chain links TRBV7-9 to TRBJ2-6, with 12 nucleotides matching TRBD1. The J segment lost 4 bases and the V segment lost 5 bases, leaving 12 bases of the junction unmatched. The CDR3 totals 19 residues. Germline V CDR1 and CDR2: SEHNR, FQNEAQ (reference sequence). For the CDR3, the DNA is TGTGCCAGCAGCCCCACCCCGGGACAGGGGGCGAGAGGGGCCAACGTCCTGACTTTC. Protein product: CASSPTPGQGARGANVLTF.

The chain has TRBV7-2 and TRBJ2-2, with 11 bases aligning to TRBD2. Germline V lookup: CDR1 SGHTA, CDR2 FQGNSA. The CDR3 runs to 16 residues. The V gene end was trimmed by 6 bases and the J gene end by 3 bases; junction bases not matched to a gene: 6. The DNA for the CDR3 is TGTGCCAGCAGACTTAGCGGGGGGGGAGACACCGGGGAGCTGTTTTTT. Translated, it gives CASRLSGGGDTGELFF.

In its sample, this clonotype was seen many times. This chain connects TRBV5-4 to TRBJ2-3; 9 bases match TRBD2. Germline V gene sequence: CDR1 SGHNT, CDR2 YYREEE (reference sequence). Germline trimming cut 1 base from V and 2 bases from J; bases unmatched to any gene: 8. The CDR3 sequence is 17 residues long. CDR3 in DNA: TGTGCCAGCAGCTTGTGGCGGGGGGGCCGGGTCACAGATACGCAGTATTTT. Protein: CASSLWRGGRVTDTQYF.

This clonotype showed up just a few times. The chain is built from TRBV5-4 and TRBJ2-5; 8 bases fit TRBD2. V dropped 0 bases and J dropped 1; count of bases not matched to a gene: 5. CDR1 and CDR2 (germline): SGHNT, YYREEE (reference sequence). CDR3 length equals 16 residues. The DNA for the CDR3 is TGTGCCAGCAGCTTGGATTTCGCGGGGGGCCAAGAGACCCAGTACTTC. Translating gives CASSLDFAGGQETQYF.

The gene calls are TRBV7-6 and TRBJ2-3; D may be TRBD1 (5 bases). The CDR3 totals 15 residues. Germline V CDR1 and CDR2: SGHVS, FNYEAQ. V was cut by 4 bases and J by 2 bases, with 13 bases left in between. CDR3 sequence (DNA): TGTGCCAGCAGCTCCGAAGGGGTTACCACAGATACGCAGTATTTT. This codes for CASSSEGVTTDTQYF.

In this sample, this clonotype turned up a few times. This chain connects TRBV5-1 to TRBJ2-6, with TRBD2 matching 8 bases. The CDR3 is made up of 19 amino acids. With 8 bases clipped from V and 0 bases from J, the junction kept 16 bases outside the gene matches. Germline V gives CDR1 SGHRS, CDR2 YFSETQ. The CDR3 protein is CASRPGTSSTFSGANVLTF. CDR3 sequence (DNA): TGCGCCAGTCGTCCCGGGACTAGTTCCACATTCTCTGGGGCCAACGTCCTGACTTTC.

This clonotype has a handful of counts. The gene calls are TRBV12-3 or TRBV12-4 and TRBJ1-6; TRBD1 might be the D (5 bases). Trimming removed 2 bases at V and 2 bases at J, with 7 bases between. The CDR3 is 15 residues long. The CDR3 here is CASSLRGTYNSPLHF. DNA of the CDR3: TGTGCCAGCAGTTTACGGGGCACCTATAATTCACCCCTCCACTTT.

The CDR3 sequence: CASSVEGTEAFF. DNA of the CDR3: TGTGCCAGCAGTGTAGAGGGCACTGAAGCTTTCTTT. The rearrangement joins TRBV2 to TRBJ1-1; D is ambiguous. Per germline, CDR1 SNHLY and CDR2 FYNNEI. This CDR3 contains 12 residues. Trimming took off 4 bases at V and 4 bases at J, with 7 bases between the two ends.

There are a few counts of this clonotype. The chain couples TRBV11-2 to TRBJ2-2; TRBD2 matches 7 bases. Germline V gene data show CDR1 as SGHAT and CDR2 as FQNNGV. The junction had 9 bases not matched to a gene; V was cut back by 3 bases and J by 8 bases. This CDR3 has 15 residues. CDR3 loop: CASSFLRGSYGELFF. The CDR3 coding sequence is TGTGCCAGCAGCTTCCTGCGGGGGAGCTATGGGGAGCTGTTTTTT.

V usage is TRBV12-3 or TRBV12-4 and J usage is TRBJ1-1, with D unclear. V lost 4 bases to trimming and J lost 1 base, with 13 bases between them. This CDR3 is built from 15 residues. The CDR3 sequence: CASSSRWGGNTEAFF. The CDR3, as DNA: TGTGCCAGCAGTTCGAGGTGGGGTGGGAACACTGAAGCTTTCTTT.

In its sample, this clonotype was seen many times. This chain links TRBV4-1 with TRBJ2-5, with 9 bases lining up with TRBD1. Germline CDR1 is MGHRA and CDR2 is YSYEKL. The CDR3 sequence is 14 residues long. The ends lost 4 bases at V and 3 bases at J; junction bases unmatched: 3. CDR3 nucleotides: TGCGCCAGCAGCCGGGGACAGGGAGAAGAGACCCAGTACTTC. Protein product: CASSRGQGEETQYF.